The present T cell receptor (beta chain) was sequenced within a study of CD8 T cells in ankylosing spondylitis (dated by TCRdb to between 2016 and 2019). As for the study more broadly: The study set out to find disease-linked TCR variants by profiling T cell receptor beta repertoires in ankylosing spondylitis patients and healthy donors. The full study cohort was made up of 25 ankylosing spondylitis patients and over 90 healthy donors. Samples of peripheral blood were taken, and for ankylosing spondylitis patients, synovial fluid was collected as well. Here is what the overall study found, with its caveats: The disease-linked clones were reported as significantly enriched in matched synovial fluid samples from ankylosing spondylitis patients. The disease-linked clones showed a CD8+ phenotype and occurred at relatively low frequencies in peripheral blood. A TCR beta motif made up of 7 to 9 highly homologous amino acid variants appeared to be characteristic of blood from ankylosing spondylitis patients. Some TCR beta motif variants had previously been reported in synovial fluid and blood of reactive arthritis patients, which suggested common disease-initiation mechanisms.

Trimming takes 0 bases from V and 6 bases from J, and the germline ends sit 5 bases apart. CDR3 length: 12 amino acids, cysteine to phenylalanine. Only the CDR3 region is kept as DNA, spanning 36 bases read in frame from base 1. Instrument on record: Illumina HiSeq 2500. Quantitative 5'-RACE with molecular barcodes was used to prepare TCR beta libraries. On the study's bioinformatics: Disease-linked TCR variants were identified with a new computational method built on a probabilistic model of VDJ rearrangement. TCRdb took the public reads, trimmed them with fastp at Q25, ran MiXCR for clone calling and kept in-frame beta chains. Rows with one shared CDR3 protein collapse into an entry with the most common genes and DNA. V and J calls and clone size were set by TCRdb, not the authors. The sample contains about 260,000 distinct CDR3 sequences, 20% of them found a single time. The ten largest clones take up less than 9.5% of the sample.

In regard to this clonotype: Its antigen has not been determined. Within one base of it there is no much larger clone, and no base qualities were kept.

The sample taken for sequencing was blood, either unsorted or a sorted T cell fraction (not recorded which). This clonotype originated in a male donor with ankylosing spondylitis or in good health (not recorded which). This chain is built from TRBV12-3 or TRBV12-4 and TRBJ1-1, with the D gene uncertain. The CDR3 region: CASSLARPEAFF. The DNA reads TGTGCCAGCAGTTTAGCCCGGCCTGAAGCTTTCTTT.